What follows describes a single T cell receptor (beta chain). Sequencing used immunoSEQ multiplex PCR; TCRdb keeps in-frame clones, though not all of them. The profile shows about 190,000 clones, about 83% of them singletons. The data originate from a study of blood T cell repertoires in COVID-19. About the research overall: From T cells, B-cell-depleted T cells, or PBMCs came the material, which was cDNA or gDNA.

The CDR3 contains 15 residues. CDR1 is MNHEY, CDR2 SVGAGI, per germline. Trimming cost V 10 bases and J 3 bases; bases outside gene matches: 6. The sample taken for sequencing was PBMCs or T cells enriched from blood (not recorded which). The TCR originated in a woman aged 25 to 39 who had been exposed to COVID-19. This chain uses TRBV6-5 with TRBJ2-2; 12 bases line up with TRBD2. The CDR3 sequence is CATLAGGPHTGELFF. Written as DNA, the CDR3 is TGTGCCACCCTAGCGGGGGGGCCCCACACCGGGGAGCTGTTTTTT.